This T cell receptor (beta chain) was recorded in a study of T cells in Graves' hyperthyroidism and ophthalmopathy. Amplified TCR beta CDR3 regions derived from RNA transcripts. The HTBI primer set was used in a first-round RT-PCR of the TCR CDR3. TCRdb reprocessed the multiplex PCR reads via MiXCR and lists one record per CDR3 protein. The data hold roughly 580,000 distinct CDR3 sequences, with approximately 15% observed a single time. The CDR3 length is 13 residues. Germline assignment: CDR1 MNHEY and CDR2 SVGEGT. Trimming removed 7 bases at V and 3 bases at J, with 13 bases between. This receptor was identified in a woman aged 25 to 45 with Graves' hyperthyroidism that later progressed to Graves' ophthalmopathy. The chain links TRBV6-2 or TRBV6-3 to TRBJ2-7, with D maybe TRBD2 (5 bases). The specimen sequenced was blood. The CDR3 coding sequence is TGTGCCAGCACCATCCCGGGATTCTACGAGCAGTACTTC. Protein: CASTIPGFYEQYF.